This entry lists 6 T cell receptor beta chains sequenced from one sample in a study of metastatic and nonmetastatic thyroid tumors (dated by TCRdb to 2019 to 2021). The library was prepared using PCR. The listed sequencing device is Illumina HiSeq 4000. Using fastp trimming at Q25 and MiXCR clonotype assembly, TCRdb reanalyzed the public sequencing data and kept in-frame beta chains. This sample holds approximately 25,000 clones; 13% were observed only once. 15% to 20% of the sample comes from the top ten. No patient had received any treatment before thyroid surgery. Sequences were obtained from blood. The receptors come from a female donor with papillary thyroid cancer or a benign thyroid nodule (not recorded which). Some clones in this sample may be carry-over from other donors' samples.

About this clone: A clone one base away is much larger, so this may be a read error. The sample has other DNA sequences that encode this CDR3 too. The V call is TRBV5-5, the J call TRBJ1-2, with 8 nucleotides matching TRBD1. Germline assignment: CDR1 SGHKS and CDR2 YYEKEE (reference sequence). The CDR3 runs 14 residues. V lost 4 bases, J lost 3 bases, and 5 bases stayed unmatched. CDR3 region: CASSQGARDYGYTF. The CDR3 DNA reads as TGTGCCAGCAGCCAGGGGGCTCGTGACTATGGCTACACCTTC.

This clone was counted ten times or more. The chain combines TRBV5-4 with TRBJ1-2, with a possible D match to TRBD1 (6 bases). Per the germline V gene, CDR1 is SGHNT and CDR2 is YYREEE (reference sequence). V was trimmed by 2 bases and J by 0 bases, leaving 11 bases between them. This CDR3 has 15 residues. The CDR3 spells CASSLRGAANYGYTF. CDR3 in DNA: TGTGCCAGCAGCTTACGGGGGGCAGCTAACTATGGCTACACCTTC. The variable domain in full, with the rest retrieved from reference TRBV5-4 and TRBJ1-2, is ETGVTQSPTHLIKTRGQQVTLRCSSQSGHNTVSWYQQALGQGPQFIFQYYREEENGRGNFPPRFSGLQFPNYSSELNVNALELDDSALYLCASSLRGAANYGYTFGSGTRLTVV.

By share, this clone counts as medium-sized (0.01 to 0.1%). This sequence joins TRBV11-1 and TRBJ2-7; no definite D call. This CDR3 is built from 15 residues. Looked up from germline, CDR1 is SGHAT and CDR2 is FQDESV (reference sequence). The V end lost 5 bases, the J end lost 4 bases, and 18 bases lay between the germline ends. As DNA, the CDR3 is TGTGCCAGCAGCCCGACCGAGGCACACACTTACGAGCAGTACTTC. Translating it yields CASSPTEAHTYEQYF.

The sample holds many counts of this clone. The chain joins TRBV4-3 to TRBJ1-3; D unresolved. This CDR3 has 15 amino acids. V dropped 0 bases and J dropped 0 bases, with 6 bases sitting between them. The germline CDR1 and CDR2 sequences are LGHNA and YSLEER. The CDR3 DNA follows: TGCGCCAGCAGCCAAGAGGCTAGCTCTGGAAACACCATATATTTT. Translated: CASSQEASSGNTIYF.

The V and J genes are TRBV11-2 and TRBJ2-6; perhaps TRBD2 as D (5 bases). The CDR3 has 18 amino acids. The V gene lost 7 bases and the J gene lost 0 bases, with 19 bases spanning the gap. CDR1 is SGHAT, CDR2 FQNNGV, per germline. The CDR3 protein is CASTLGSKGISGANVLTF. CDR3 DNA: TGTGCCAGCACCCTAGGGAGTAAGGGCATCTCTGGGGCCAACGTCCTGACTTTC.

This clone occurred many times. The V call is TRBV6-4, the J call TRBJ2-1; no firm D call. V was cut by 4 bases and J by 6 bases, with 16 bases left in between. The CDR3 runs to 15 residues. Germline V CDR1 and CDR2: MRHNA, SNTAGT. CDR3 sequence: CASSVGGGNLNEQFF. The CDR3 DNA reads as TGTGCCAGCAGTGTAGGTGGCGGAAACCTCAATGAGCAGTTCTTC.